This note documents a single T cell receptor beta chain sequence. No antigen is known for it. The CDR3 is 14 residues long. The ends lost 3 bases at V and 3 bases at J; junction bases unmatched: 5. TCRdb used MiXCR to reprocess the 5' RACE reads, holding one entry per CDR3 protein. This table holds around 300,000 distinct CDR3 sequences, around 19% found once. This specimen comes from a study of T-cell memory formation after mild COVID-19. Study results and limitations: Contracting CD4+ clones were located mainly in CM and EM, and CD8+ clones in EMRA.

The clonotype comes from a man aged 18 to 29 who had mild COVID-19 (a few samples of this study predate the infection). Cell type and time point are not known. Sequencing was carried out using PBMCs or a T cell subset sorted from them (not recorded which). The rearrangement links TRBV12-3 or TRBV12-4 to TRBJ2-7; TRBD1 agrees at 7 bases. The CDR3 region is CASSFWDSGYEQYF. CDR3 in DNA: TGTGCCAGCAGTTTTTGGGACAGTGGCTACGAGCAGTACTTC.